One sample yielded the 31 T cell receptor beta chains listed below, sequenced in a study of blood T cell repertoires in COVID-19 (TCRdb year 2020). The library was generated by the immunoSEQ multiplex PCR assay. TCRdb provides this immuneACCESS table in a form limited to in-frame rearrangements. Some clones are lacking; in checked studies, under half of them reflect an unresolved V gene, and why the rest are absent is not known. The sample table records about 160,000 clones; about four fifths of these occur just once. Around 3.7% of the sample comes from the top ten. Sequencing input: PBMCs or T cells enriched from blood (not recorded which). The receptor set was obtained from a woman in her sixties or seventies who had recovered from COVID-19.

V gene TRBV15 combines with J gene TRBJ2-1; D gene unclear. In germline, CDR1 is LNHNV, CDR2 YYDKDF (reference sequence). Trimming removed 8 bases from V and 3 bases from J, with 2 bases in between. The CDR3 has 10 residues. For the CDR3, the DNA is TGTGCCACCCGCTACAATGAGCAGTTCTTC. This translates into CATRYNEQFF.

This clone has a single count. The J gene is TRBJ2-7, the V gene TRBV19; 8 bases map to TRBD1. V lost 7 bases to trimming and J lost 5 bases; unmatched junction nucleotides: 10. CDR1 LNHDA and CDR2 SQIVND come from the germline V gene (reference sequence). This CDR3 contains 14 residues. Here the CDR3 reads CASKFQGANNEQYF. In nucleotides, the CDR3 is TGTGCCAGTAAATTTCAGGGGGCGAACAACGAGCAGTACTTC.

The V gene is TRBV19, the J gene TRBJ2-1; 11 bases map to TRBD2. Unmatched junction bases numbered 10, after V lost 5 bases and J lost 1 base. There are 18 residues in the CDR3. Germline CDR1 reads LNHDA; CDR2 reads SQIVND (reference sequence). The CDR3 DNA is TGTGCCAGTAGTGACCGTAGCGGGGGGGCTAGTTCCTACAATGAGCAGTTCTTC. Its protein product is CASSDRSGGASSYNEQFF.

The DNA of the CDR3 is TGTGCCAGCAGTTACTCCGGGTTTAGTGAAAAACTGTTTTTT. It is translated as CASSYSGFSEKLFF. The rearrangement links TRBV6-5 to TRBJ1-4; no reliable D call. Trimming shortened V by 0 bases and J by 7 bases, and 9 bases separated the two germline ends. Looked up from germline, CDR1 is MNHEY and CDR2 is SVGAGI. This CDR3 region has 14 residues.

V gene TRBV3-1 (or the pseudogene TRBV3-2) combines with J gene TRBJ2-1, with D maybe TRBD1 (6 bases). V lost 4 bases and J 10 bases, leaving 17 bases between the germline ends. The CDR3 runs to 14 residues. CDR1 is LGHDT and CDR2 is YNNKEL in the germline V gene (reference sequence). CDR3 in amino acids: CASSPPSGTLEQFF. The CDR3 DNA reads TGTGCCAGCAGCCCTCCTTCCGGGACACTCGAGCAGTTCTTC.

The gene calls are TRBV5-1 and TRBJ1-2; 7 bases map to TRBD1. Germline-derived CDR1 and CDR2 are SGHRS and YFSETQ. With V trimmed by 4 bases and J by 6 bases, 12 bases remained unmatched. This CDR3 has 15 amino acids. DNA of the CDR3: TGCGCCAGCAGCCTGGGATTTAGACAGGGCGATGGCTACACCTTC. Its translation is CASSLGFRQGDGYTF.

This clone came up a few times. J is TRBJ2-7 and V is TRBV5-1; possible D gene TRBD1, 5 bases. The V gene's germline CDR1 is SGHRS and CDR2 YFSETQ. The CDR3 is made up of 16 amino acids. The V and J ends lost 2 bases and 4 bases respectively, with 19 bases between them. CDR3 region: CASSFDSQGRHYEQYF. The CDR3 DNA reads TGCGCCAGCAGCTTCGACAGTCAGGGAAGGCATTACGAGCAGTACTTC.

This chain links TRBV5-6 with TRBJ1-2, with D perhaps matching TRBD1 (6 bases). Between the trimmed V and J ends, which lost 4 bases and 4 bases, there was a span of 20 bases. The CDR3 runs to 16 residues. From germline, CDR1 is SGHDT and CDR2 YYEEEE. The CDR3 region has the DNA TGTGCCAGCAGCGGTGGAGTGGGGGCAGGTGGCTATGGCTACACCTTC. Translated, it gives CASSGGVGAGGYGYTF.

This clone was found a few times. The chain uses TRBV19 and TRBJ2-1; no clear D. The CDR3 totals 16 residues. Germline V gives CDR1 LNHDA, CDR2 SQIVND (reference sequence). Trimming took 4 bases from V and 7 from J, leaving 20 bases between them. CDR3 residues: CASSRGSRGTVNEQFF. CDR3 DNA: TGTGCCAGTAGTAGAGGTTCAAGAGGAACCGTGAATGAGCAGTTCTTC.

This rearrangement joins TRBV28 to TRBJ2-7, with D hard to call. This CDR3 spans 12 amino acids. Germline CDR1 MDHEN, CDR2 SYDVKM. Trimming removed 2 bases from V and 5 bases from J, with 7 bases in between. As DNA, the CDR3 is TGTGCCAGCAGTTTAAGACTTAACGAGCAGTACTTC. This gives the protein CASSLRLNEQYF.

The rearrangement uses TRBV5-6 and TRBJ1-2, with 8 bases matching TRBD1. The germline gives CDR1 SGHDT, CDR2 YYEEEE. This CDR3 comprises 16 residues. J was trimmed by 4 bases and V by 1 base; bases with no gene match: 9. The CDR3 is CASSLSQGALGYGYTF. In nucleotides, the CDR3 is TGTGCCAGCAGCTTGTCGCAGGGGGCGCTAGGCTATGGCTACACCTTC.

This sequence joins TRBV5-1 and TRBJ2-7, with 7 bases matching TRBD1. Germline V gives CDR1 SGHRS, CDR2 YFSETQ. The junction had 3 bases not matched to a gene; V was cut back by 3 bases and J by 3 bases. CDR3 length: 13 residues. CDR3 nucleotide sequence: TGCGCCAGCAGCTCTAGACAGGGCTACGAGCAGTACTTC. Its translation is CASSSRQGYEQYF.

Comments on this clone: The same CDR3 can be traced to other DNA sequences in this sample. The chain's CDR3 is CASSVVSSGELFF. The CDR3, as DNA: TGTGCCAGCAGCGTAGTTAGTAGCGGGGAGCTGTTTTTT. This chain joins TRBV9 and TRBJ2-2; no reliable D call. Trimming removed 0 bases at V and 7 bases at J, with 7 bases between. The CDR3 runs to 13 residues. Germline loops: CDR1 SGDLS, CDR2 YYNGEE.

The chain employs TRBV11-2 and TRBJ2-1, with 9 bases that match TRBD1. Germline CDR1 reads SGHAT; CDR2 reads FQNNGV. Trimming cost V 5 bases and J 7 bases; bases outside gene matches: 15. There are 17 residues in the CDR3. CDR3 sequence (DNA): TGTGCCAGCAGCCAAGAGATGGCATGGGACAGGGATAATGAGCAGTTCTTC. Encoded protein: CASSQEMAWDRDNEQFF.

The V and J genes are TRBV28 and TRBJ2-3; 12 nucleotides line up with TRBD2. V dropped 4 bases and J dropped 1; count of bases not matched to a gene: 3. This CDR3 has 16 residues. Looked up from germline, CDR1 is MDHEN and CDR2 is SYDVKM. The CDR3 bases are TGTGCCAGCAGTTCGACTAGCGGGGGACGCACAGATACGCAGTATTTT. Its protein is CASSSTSGGRTDTQYF.

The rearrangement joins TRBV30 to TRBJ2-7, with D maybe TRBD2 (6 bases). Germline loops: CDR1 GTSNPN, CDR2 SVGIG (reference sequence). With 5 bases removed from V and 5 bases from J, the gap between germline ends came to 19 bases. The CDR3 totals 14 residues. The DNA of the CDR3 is TGTGCCTGGCTCCACGCCGGGGGTTCCCACGAGCAGTACTTC. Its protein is CAWLHAGGSHEQYF.

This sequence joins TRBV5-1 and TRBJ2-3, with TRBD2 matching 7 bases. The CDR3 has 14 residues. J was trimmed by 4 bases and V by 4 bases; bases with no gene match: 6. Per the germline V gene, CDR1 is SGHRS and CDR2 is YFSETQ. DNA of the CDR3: TGCGCCAGCAGCCGGAGCGGGGCCGCAGATACGCAGTATTTT. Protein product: CASSRSGAADTQYF.

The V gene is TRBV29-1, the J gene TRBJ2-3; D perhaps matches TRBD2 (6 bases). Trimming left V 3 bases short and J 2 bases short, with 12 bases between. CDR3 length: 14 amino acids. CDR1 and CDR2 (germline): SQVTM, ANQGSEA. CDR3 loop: CSVDGGVHTDTQYF. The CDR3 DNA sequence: TGCAGCGTTGATGGCGGGGTCCACACAGATACGCAGTATTTT.

The CDR3 DNA follows: TGTGCCACCAGTGATTATCGGGCAGGGAAAACAGATACGCAGTATTTT. Protein sequence: CATSDYRAGKTDTQYF. This rearrangement joins TRBV24-1 to TRBJ2-3; D perhaps matches TRBD1 (5 bases). Germline CDR1 and CDR2: KGHDR and SFDVKD. The ends were cut back, 2 bases at V and 3 bases at J, with 14 bases in the middle. The CDR3 is 16 residues long.

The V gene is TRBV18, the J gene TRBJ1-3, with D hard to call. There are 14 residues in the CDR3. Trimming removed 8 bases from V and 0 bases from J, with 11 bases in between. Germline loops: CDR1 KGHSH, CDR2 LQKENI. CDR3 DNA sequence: TGTGCCAGCCGAGGGCTTCTCTCTGGAAACACCATATATTTT. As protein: CASRGLLSGNTIYF.

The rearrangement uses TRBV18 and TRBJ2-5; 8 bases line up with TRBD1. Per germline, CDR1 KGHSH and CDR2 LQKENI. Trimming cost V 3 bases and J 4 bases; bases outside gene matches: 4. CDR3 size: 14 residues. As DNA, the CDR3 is TGTGCCAGCTCACCGCGGACAGGGCGAGAGACCCAGTACTTC. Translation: CASSPRTGRETQYF.

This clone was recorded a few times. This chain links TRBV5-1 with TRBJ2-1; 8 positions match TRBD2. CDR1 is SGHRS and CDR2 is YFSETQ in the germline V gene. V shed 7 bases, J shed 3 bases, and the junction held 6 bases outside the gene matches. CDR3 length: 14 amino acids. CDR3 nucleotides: TGCGCCAGCGATCGGGGGGGCCTCTACAATGAGCAGTTCTTC. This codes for CASDRGGLYNEQFF.

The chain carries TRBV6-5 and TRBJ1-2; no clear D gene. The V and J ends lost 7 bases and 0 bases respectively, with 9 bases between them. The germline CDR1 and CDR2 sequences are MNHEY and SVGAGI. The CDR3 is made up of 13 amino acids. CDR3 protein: CASKAGANYGYTF. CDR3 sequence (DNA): TGTGCCAGCAAGGCGGGAGCTAACTATGGCTACACCTTC.

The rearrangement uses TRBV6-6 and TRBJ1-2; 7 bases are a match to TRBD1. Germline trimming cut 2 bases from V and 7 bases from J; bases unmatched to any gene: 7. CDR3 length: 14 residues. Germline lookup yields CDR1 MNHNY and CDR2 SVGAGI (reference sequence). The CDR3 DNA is TGTGCCAGCAGTTACACTACAGGGGATGGTGGCTACACCTTC. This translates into CASSYTTGDGGYTF.

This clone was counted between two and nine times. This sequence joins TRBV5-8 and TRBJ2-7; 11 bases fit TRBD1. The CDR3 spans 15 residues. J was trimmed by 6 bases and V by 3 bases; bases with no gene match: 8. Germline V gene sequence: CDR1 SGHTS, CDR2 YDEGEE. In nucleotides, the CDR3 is TGTGCCAGCAGCTCGTACCGGACAGGGGGCGTCGAGCAGTACTTC. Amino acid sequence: CASSSYRTGGVEQYF.

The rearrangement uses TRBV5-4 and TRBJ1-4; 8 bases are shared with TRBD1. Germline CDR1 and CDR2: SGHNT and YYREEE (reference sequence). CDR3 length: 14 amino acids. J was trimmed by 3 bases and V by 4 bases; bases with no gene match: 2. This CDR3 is CASSPQGANEKLFF. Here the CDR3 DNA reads TGTGCCAGCAGCCCACAGGGGGCTAATGAAAAACTGTTTTTT.

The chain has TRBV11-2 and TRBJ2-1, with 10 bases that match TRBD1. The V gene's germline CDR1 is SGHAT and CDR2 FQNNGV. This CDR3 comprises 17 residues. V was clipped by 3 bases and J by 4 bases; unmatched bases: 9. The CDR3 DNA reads TGTGCCAGCAGCTTGGATTTATGGGGACAGGGGTACAATGAGCAGTTCTTC. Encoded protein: CASSLDLWGQGYNEQFF.

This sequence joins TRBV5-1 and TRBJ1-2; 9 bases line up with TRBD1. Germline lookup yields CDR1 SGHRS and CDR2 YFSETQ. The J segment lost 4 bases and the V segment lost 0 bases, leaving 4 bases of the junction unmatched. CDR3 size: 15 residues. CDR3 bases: TGCGCCAGCAGCTTGGGGACAGGGGACCCCTATGGCTACACCTTC. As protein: CASSLGTGDPYGYTF.

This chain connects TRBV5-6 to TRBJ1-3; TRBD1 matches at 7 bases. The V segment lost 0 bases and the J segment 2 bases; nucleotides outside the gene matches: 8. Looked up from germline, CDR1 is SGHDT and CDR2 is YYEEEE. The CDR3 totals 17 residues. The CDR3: CASSLGAGGSAGNTIYF. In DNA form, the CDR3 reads TGTGCCAGCAGCTTGGGGGCAGGGGGTAGTGCTGGAAACACCATATATTTT.

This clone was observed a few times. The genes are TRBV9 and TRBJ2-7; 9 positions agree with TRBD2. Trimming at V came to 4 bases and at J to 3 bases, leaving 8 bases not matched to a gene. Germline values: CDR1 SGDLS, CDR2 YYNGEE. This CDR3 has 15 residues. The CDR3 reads CASSPRLAVNYEQYF. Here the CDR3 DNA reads TGTGCCAGCAGCCCACGACTAGCGGTAAACTACGAGCAGTACTTC.

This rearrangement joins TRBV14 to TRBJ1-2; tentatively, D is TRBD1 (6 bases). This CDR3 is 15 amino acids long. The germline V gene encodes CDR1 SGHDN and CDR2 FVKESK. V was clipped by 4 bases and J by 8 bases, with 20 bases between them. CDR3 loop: CASSPLQGRAEGYTF. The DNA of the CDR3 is TGTGCCAGCAGCCCTCTCCAGGGGAGGGCAGAGGGCTACACCTTC.